Reported below is one T cell receptor beta chain. Repertoires were generated with immunoSEQ multiplex PCR, while TCRdb's copy carries only in-frame clones and drops some. The repertoire holds approximately 97,000 clones, 80% to 95% seen once, with about 4% in the top ten. Between the trimmed V and J ends, which lost 3 bases and 1 base, there was a span of 10 bases. Germline lookup yields CDR1 SNHLY and CDR2 FYNNEI. The CDR3 contains 15 residues. These data belong to a study of blood T cell repertoires in COVID-19. Study information: The United States, Italy and Spain supplied acute and convalescent COVID-19 samples.

This chain uses TRBV2 with TRBJ2-1; tentative D call: TRBD2 (5 bases). This receptor was identified in a young man with acute or convalescent COVID-19. The sequenced material came from peripheral blood. The CDR3 coding sequence is TGTGCCAGCAGTGATCCGCTAGCTTCCTACAATGAGCAGTTCTTC. Protein sequence: CASSDPLASYNEQFF.